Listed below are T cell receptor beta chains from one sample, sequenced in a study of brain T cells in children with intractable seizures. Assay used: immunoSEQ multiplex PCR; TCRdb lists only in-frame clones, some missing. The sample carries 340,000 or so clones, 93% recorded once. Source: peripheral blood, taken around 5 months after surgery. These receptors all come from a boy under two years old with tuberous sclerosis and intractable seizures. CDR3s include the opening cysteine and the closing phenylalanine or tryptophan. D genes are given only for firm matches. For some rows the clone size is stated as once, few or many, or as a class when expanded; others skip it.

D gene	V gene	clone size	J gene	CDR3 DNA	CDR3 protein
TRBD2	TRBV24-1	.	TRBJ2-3	TGTGCCACCAGTGATTTTGCCCTAGCGGGATTCACAGATACGCAGTATTTT	CATSDFALAGFTDTQYF
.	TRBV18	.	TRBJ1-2	TGTGCCAGCTCACCAAAAAATGCAAACTATGGCTACACCTTC	CASSPKNANYGYTF
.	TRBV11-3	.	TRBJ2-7	TGTGCCAGCAGCCCCGTTCGTGGGGCCTACGAGCAGTACTTC	CASSPVRGAYEQYF
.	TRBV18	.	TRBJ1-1	TGTGCCAGCTCACGGGGGAGTGGGACCGCCCGATACACTGAAGCTTTCTTT	CASSRGSGTARYTEAFF
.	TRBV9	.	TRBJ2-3	TGTGCCAGCAGCCCCCACCCCCGCGATACGCAGTATTTT	CASSPHPRDTQYF
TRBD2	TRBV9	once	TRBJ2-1	TGTGCCAGCAGCGTAGAAACAGCGGGAGTCGTGAATGAGCAGTTCTTC	CASSVETAGVVNEQFF
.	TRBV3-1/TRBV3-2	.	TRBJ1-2	TGTGCCAGCAGCCAAGATCAAGCAGGGGAGATTGGCTACACCTTC	CASSQDQAGEIGYTF
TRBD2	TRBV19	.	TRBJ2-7	TGTGCCACTAAACTAGCGTTGAACTCCTACGAGCAGTACTTC	CATKLALNSYEQYF
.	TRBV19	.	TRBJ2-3	TGTGCCAGTAGTATGTTGCTAGCCGCGACAGATACGCAGTATTTT	CASSMLLAATDTQYF
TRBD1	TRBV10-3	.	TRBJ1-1	TGTGCCATCAGTGAGTCGGGGCAGGGGGGCACTGAAGCTTTCTTT	CAISESGQGGTEAFF
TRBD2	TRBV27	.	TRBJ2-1	TGTGCCAGCAGTTCTCTAGCGGCGAGCTCCTACAATGAGCAGTTCTTC	CASSSLAASSYNEQFF
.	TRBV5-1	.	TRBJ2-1	TGCGCCAGCAGCTTATCCGGGACCCCCGGGGATGAGCAGTTCTTC	CASSLSGTPGDEQFF